What follows are 30 T cell receptor beta chains derived from one specimen sequenced in a study of blood T cell repertoires in COVID-19. Repertoires were generated with immunoSEQ multiplex PCR, while TCRdb's copy carries only in-frame clones and drops some. The table includes under 150,000 clones, around 76% detected once. The sequencing input was peripheral blood. The receptors here all came from a human donor in a cohort sampled during active COVID-19.

This clone was seen only once. The chain couples TRBV5-4 to TRBJ2-4; TRBD1 aligns across 11 bases. Trimming cost V 4 bases and J 3 bases; bases outside gene matches: 12. Germline assignment: CDR1 SGHNT and CDR2 YYREEE (reference sequence). The CDR3 is 18 residues long. The CDR3 sequence: CASSRLGTGGFGKNIQYF. DNA for the CDR3: TGTGCCAGCAGCCGTTTGGGGACAGGGGGTTTCGGCAAAAACATTCAGTACTTC.

This chain uses TRBV6-5 with TRBJ2-1; 9 bases match TRBD2. CDR1 and CDR2 from the germline V gene are MNHEY and SVGAGI. This CDR3 spans 13 amino acids. Trimming at V came to 8 bases and at J to 6 bases, leaving 5 bases not matched to a gene. The CDR3 DNA reads TGTGCCAGCGGCGGGGGGGCGGGCAATGAGCAGTTCTTC. Encoded protein: CASGGGAGNEQFF.

This clone was recorded at least ten times. V is TRBV13 and J is TRBJ1-2, with D maybe TRBD1 (5 bases). With 5 bases removed from V and 2 bases from J, the gap between germline ends came to 12 bases. Per germline, CDR1 PRHDT and CDR2 FYEKMQ (reference sequence). The CDR3 loop spans 14 amino acids. The CDR3 DNA sequence: TGTGCCAGCAGCGCTACGGACACCAACTATGGCTACACCTTC. This gives the protein CASSATDTNYGYTF.

The chain has TRBV18 and TRBJ2-3; TRBD1 might be the D (5 bases). The V end was cut by 3 bases, the J end by 4 bases, with 14 bases between. The length of the CDR3 is 15 residues. The germline V gene encodes CDR1 KGHSH and CDR2 LQKENI. CDR3 sequence: CASSPQGAKADTQYF. In DNA, the CDR3 is TGTGCCAGCTCACCGCAGGGTGCAAAGGCAGATACGCAGTATTTT.

V usage is TRBV6-5 and J usage is TRBJ1-6; maybe TRBD1 (5 bases). The germline V and J ends were trimmed by 0 bases and 4 bases, with 10 bases remaining between them. The CDR3 is made up of 16 amino acids. The V gene's germline CDR1 is MNHEY and CDR2 SVGAGI. The CDR3 coding sequence is TGTGCCAGCAGTTACTCGGCGGGACGGTATAATTCACCCCTCCACTTT. This codes for CASSYSAGRYNSPLHF.

V gene TRBV7-9 combines with J gene TRBJ2-7, with TRBD2 identical over 11 bases. Germline CDR1 is SEHNR and CDR2 is FQNEAQ (reference sequence). Losses at the gene ends were 5 bases for V and 1 base for J; bases not matched to a gene: 16. The CDR3 totals 19 residues. The CDR3 bases are TGTGCCAGCAGCCCCTCAGGTGTAGGGTTAGCGGGGGGGTCCTACGAGCAGTACTTC. Protein product: CASSPSGVGLAGGSYEQYF.

The chain carries TRBV30 and TRBJ1-5; D uncertain. V was trimmed by 0 bases and J by 5 bases, leaving 8 bases between them. The CDR3 has 13 residues. CDR1 is GTSNPN and CDR2 is SVGIG in the germline V gene (reference sequence). The chain's CDR3 is CAWSVRGDQPQHF. As DNA, the CDR3 is TGTGCCTGGAGTGTACGCGGGGATCAGCCCCAGCATTTT.

This chain uses TRBV9 with TRBJ2-7, with 7 bases matching TRBD2. The germline gives CDR1 SGDLS, CDR2 YYNGEE. This CDR3 has 14 amino acids. V was clipped by 2 bases and J by 4 bases; unmatched bases: 6. The CDR3 is CASSVSAGSYEQYF. The CDR3 DNA follows: TGTGCCAGCAGCGTCTCAGCGGGGAGTTACGAGCAGTACTTC.

This clone has just a few counts. The chain uses TRBV6-5 and TRBJ2-6; a weak D match, TRBD2 (7 bases). CDR3 size: 15 residues. The V and J ends lost 6 bases and 1 base respectively, with 10 bases between them. The germline gives CDR1 MNHEY, CDR2 SVGAGI. CDR3 amino acids: CASSEGGSGANVLTF. The CDR3 bases are TGTGCCAGCAGCGAGGGGGGGTCTGGGGCCAACGTCCTGACTTTC.

V and J are TRBV30 and TRBJ1-6; the match to TRBD1 covers 8 bases. V was clipped by 8 bases and J by 7 bases; unmatched bases: 4. Germline CDR1 and CDR2: GTSNPN and SVGIG (reference sequence). This CDR3 spans 12 amino acids. CDR3 amino acids: CAGQGPNSPLHF. CDR3 coding DNA: TGTGCCGGACAGGGACCCAATTCACCCCTCCACTTT.

The rearrangement joins TRBV19 to TRBJ1-4; 10 nucleotides align to TRBD1. V shed 6 bases, J shed 5 bases, and the junction held 9 bases outside the gene matches. The CDR3 is 16 amino acids. The germline gives CDR1 LNHDA, CDR2 SQIVND (reference sequence). The CDR3 region is CASSIRTGQGNEKLFF. The CDR3 DNA follows: TGTGCCAGTAGCATCCGAACGGGACAGGGGAATGAAAAACTGTTTTTT.

Only a few counts were recorded for this clone. The gene calls are TRBV5-8 and TRBJ2-3, with D maybe TRBD1 (5 bases). This CDR3 spans 15 amino acids. V lost 2 bases, J lost 3 bases, and 13 bases lay in between. Germline V gives CDR1 SGHTS, CDR2 YDEGEE. DNA of the CDR3: TGTGCCAGCAGCTTTAGGGTCACAGGAACAGATACGCAGTATTTT. This gives the protein CASSFRVTGTDTQYF.

The V and J genes are TRBV7-9 and TRBJ2-3, with D tentatively TRBD2 (7 bases). Looked up from germline, CDR1 is SEHNR and CDR2 is FQNEAQ (reference sequence). The CDR3 sequence is 16 residues long. Trimming took 6 bases from V and 0 from J, leaving 16 bases between them. This chain's CDR3 is CASRTAGARSTDTQYF. Here the CDR3 DNA reads TGTGCCAGCAGGACGGCGGGGGCCCGAAGCACAGATACGCAGTATTTT.

Here the CDR3 reads CASTAEIKRETQYF. CDR3 in DNA: TGTGCCAGCACGGCGGAAATAAAGAGGGAGACCCAGTACTTC. V is TRBV6-6 and J is TRBJ2-5; D remains unclear. The length of the CDR3 is 14 residues. V was clipped by 7 bases and J by 5 bases, with 17 bases between them. The germline V gene has CDR1 MNHNY and CDR2 SVGAGI (reference sequence).

V gene TRBV9 combines with J gene TRBJ1-2, with 9 bases lining up with TRBD1. Germline values: CDR1 SGDLS, CDR2 YYNGEE. V trimming: 4 bases; J trimming: 8 bases; junction bases outside the gene matches: 9. CDR3 length: 14 amino acids. In DNA, the CDR3 is TGTGCCAGCAGCCCGGGGGACAGGGCAAGAGGCTACACCTTC. Translation gives CASSPGDRARGYTF.

CDR3 in DNA: TGTGCTAGTGGTTTGGCGACTAGCGGGGGGGCCCACACCGGGGAGCTGTTTTTT. Encoded protein: CASGLATSGGAHTGELFF. The chain employs TRBV12-5 and TRBJ2-2; TRBD2 matches at 14 bases. Germline V gene data show CDR1 as LGHNT and CDR2 as FRNRAP. The length of the CDR3 is 18 residues. V gave up 1 base and J gave up 3 bases; unmatched junction bases: 4.

The chain links TRBV27 to TRBJ1-1; D perhaps matches TRBD1 (5 bases). V was trimmed by 6 bases and J by 0 bases, leaving 11 bases between them. The germline CDR1 and CDR2 sequences are MNHEY and SMNVEV (reference sequence). There are 14 residues in the CDR3. Here the CDR3 reads CASSSGLLNTEAFF. DNA of the CDR3: TGTGCCAGCAGCTCGGGACTCTTGAACACTGAAGCTTTCTTT.

This chain connects TRBV23-1 to TRBJ2-7; a possible D gene is TRBD1 (6 bases). TRBV23-1 is known as an ORF, though its function is uncertain. Trimming pared 3 bases from V and 1 base from J, leaving 16 bases between. The CDR3 consists of 16 residues. In nucleotides, the CDR3 is TGCGCCAGCAGTCAGCCTACAGGGCCCTCGTCCTACGAGCAGTACTTC. This encodes CASSQPTGPSSYEQYF.

The gene calls are TRBV3-1 (or the pseudogene TRBV3-2) and TRBJ2-7; TRBD2 agrees at 14 bases. CDR3 size: 15 residues. V shed 4 bases and J 3 bases; nucleotides not matched to a gene: 2. Germline-derived CDR1 and CDR2 are LGHDT and YNNKEL (reference sequence). This chain's CDR3 is CASSRGTSGGYEQYF. CDR3 DNA: TGTGCCAGCAGCCGAGGGACTAGCGGGGGCTACGAGCAGTACTTC.

The chain joins TRBV29-1 to TRBJ1-1; no definite D call. From germline, CDR1 is SQVTM and CDR2 ANQGSEA. This CDR3 is built from 11 residues. The V and J ends lost 6 bases and 6 bases respectively, with 11 bases between them. The CDR3 coding sequence is TGCAGCGTCAGAGGAGGTTCTGAAGCTTTCTTT. Its protein product is CSVRGGSEAFF. Full variable domain (missing parts from reference TRBV29-1 and TRBJ1-1): SAVISQKPSRDICQRGTSLTIQCQVDSQVTMMFWYRQQPGQSLTLIATANQGSEATYESGFVIDKFPISRPNLTFSTLTVSNMSPEDSSIYLCSVRGGSEAFFGQGTRLTVV.

The chain couples TRBV5-4 to TRBJ2-1; the match to TRBD1 covers 8 bases. The CDR3 is 13 residues long. CDR1 is SGHNT, CDR2 YYREEE, per germline (reference sequence). V was pared by 2 bases and J by 10 bases, with 5 bases of the junction left unmatched. In DNA, the CDR3 is TGTGCCAGCAGCTTTCAGGGGGCAGGGGAGCAGTTCTTC. Translated, it gives CASSFQGAGEQFF. The complete variable domain, with remaining parts taken from reference TRBV5-4 and TRBJ2-1, reads ETGVTQSPTHLIKTRGQQVTLRCSSQSGHNTVSWYQQALGQGPQFIFQYYREEENGRGNFPPRFSGLQFPNYSSELNVNALELDDSALYLCASSFQGAGEQFFGPGTRLTVL.

The chain combines TRBV27 with TRBJ2-1; tentatively, D is TRBD2 (6 bases). The CDR3 sequence is 17 residues long. Germline-derived CDR1 and CDR2 are MNHEY and SMNVEV (reference sequence). Trimming removed 4 bases from V and 8 bases from J, with 24 bases in between. The CDR3 protein is CASSSGSAGISGHEQFF. The CDR3 DNA follows: TGTGCCAGCAGTTCCGGGTCGGCGGGGATCTCAGGGCATGAGCAGTTCTTC.

This chain uses TRBV5-1 with TRBJ2-6; unclear D gene. The CDR3 has 15 amino acids. Looked up from germline, CDR1 is SGHRS and CDR2 is YFSETQ. V was pared by 3 bases and J by 4 bases, with 11 bases between. The CDR3 loop reads CASSYDSLGANVLTF. The DNA for the CDR3 is TGCGCCAGCAGCTACGACTCCCTCGGGGCCAACGTCCTGACTTTC.

In the case of this clone: Other DNA sequences of this sample code for an identical CDR3. V and J are TRBV21-1 and TRBJ2-7; the table's D call of TRBD1 was not tested on the DNA. TRBV21-1 has pseudogene status. The CDR3 sequence is 14 residues long. DNA of the CDR3: TGTGCCAGCAGCCAGACAGGGGGAAACTACGAGCAGTACTTC. This gives the protein CASSQTGGNYEQYF.

This clone was counted between two and nine times. The chain recombines TRBV19 with TRBJ2-2, with D perhaps TRBD2 (6 bases). The ends were cut back, 8 bases at V and 4 bases at J, with 17 bases in the middle. Germline values: CDR1 LNHDA, CDR2 SQIVND (reference sequence). The CDR3 runs 15 residues. The CDR3 loop is CASSLREYFTGELFF. In DNA, the CDR3 is TGTGCCAGTTCACTCCGGGAGTACTTCACCGGGGAGCTGTTTTTT.

This clone was recorded a few times. Other DNA sequences of this sample code for an identical CDR3. The chain couples TRBV5-5 to TRBJ2-3; TRBD1 matches 11 bases. J gave up 2 bases and V 3 bases, and 5 bases lay outside the gene matches. Germline V gene data show CDR1 as SGHKS and CDR2 as YYEKEE (reference sequence). The CDR3 is 16 residues long. The CDR3 here is CASSYGQGAFTDTQYF. The CDR3 bases are TGTGCCAGCAGCTACGGACAGGGGGCCTTCACAGATACGCAGTATTTT.

The count of this clone is one. The chain joins TRBV4-1 to TRBJ2-2; D is possibly TRBD2 (5 bases). CDR3 length: 18 amino acids. Germline CDR1 MGHRA, CDR2 YSYEKL. The V end lost 4 bases, the J end lost 6 bases, and 24 bases lay between the germline ends. The CDR3 protein is CASSRHPPGRSGAGELFF. The CDR3 coding sequence is TGCGCCAGCAGCCGCCACCCCCCTGGGAGAAGCGGCGCCGGGGAGCTGTTTTTT.

V is TRBV4-2 and J is TRBJ2-4, with TRBD2 matching over 12 bases. J gave up 3 bases and V 0 bases, and 12 bases lay outside the gene matches. Germline V gene data show CDR1 as LGHNA and CDR2 as YNFKEQ. The CDR3 is 20 amino acids. Here the CDR3 reads CASSQESGSSGGVGKNIQYF. Here the CDR3 DNA reads TGTGCCAGCAGCCAAGAGAGTGGGTCTAGCGGGGGGGTTGGCAAAAACATTCAGTACTTC.

This clone was seen once. The chain has TRBV30 and TRBJ2-7; 10 nucleotides align to TRBD1. The V segment lost 4 bases and the J segment 3 bases; nucleotides outside the gene matches: 9. CDR1 GTSNPN and CDR2 SVGIG come from the germline V gene (reference sequence). This CDR3 has 15 residues. The CDR3 sequence: CAWTLSGTGVYEQYF. CDR3 in DNA: TGTGCCTGGACCCTATCCGGGACAGGGGTCTACGAGCAGTACTTC. Supplemented by reference TRBV30 and TRBJ2-7, the full variable domain reads SQTIHQWPATLVQPVGSPLSLECTVEGTSNPNLYWYRQAAGRGLQLLFYSVGIGQISSEVPQNLSASRPQDRQFILSSKKLLLSDSGFYLCAWTLSGTGVYEQYFGPGTRLTVT.

The CDR3 region is CASSSGLYQPQHF. CDR3 sequence (DNA): TGTGCCAGCAGTTCGGGTCTTTATCAGCCCCAGCATTTT. V gene TRBV12-3 or TRBV12-4 combines with J gene TRBJ1-5; D is ambiguous. Trimming took 4 bases from V and 5 from J, leaving 9 bases between them. The CDR3 runs 13 residues.